This is a list of T cell receptor beta chains from one sample in a study of blood T cells in healthy people across ages. MiXCR, run by TCRdb on the 5' RACE reads, gives a single entry per CDR3 protein. The sample yields more than 900,000 distinct CDR3 sequences, about 27% seen once. These data also formed part of another study, on T cells of mothers and their children.

Sequencing used blood. The receptors were gathered from a woman in her 40s in good health. Both conserved end residues are trimmed from each CDR3.

J gene | V gene | CDR3 protein
TRBJ1-6 | TRBV14 | ASSQDRGGAPLH
TRBJ2-7 | TRBV28 | ASSKPDRAAAYEQY
- | TRBV5-1 | ASRWTSPQETQY
TRBJ1-1 | TRBV7-3 | ASSFGRGTEAF
TRBJ2-1 | TRBV10-3 | AITDSGDYNEQF
TRBJ2-7 | TRBV13 | ASSGGTYPTEQY
TRBJ1-2 | TRBV27 | ASSLDVLSYGYT
- | TRBV29-1 | SVEEIGSPYEQY
TRBJ2-7 | TRBV12-3/TRBV12-4 | ASREPGFYYEQY
TRBJ1-2 | TRBV28 | ASKKGVAGYT
TRBJ1-1 | TRBV7-3 | ASSFQGGVTEAF
TRBJ2-4 | TRBV2 | ASSEGRQGGNIQY
TRBJ2-3 | TRBV5-1 | ASSLVGSEDTQY
TRBJ2-7 | TRBV4-1 | ASSQRTAAYEQY
TRBJ1-5 | TRBV4-2 | ASSQDWVGGNQPQH
TRBJ2-1 | TRBV28 | ASSPRGAGLLLSYNEQF
TRBJ2-3 | TRBV27 | ASSFKMTDTQY
TRBJ2-2 | TRBV27 | ASSLAAGGPGELF
TRBJ1-2 | TRBV7-9 | ASSFHRDPNVYT
TRBJ1-4 | TRBV9 | ASSVDRTGDEKLF
TRBJ1-2 | TRBV7-3 | ASSPEPNYGYT
TRBJ2-1 | TRBV29-1 | SAKVGRINEQF
TRBJ1-2 | TRBV12-3/TRBV12-4 | ASSPMNRPSRGYT
TRBJ1-1 | TRBV28 | ASRSQGFRAAF
TRBJ2-2 | TRBV20-1 | SARAYAEGTNTGELF
TRBJ2-1 | TRBV4-1 | ASSQEQGIYNEQF
TRBJ2-7 | TRBV20-1 | SARGGSGTGTEQY
TRBJ1-5 | TRBV4-3 | ASSQDIEGVSQPQH
TRBJ1-1 | TRBV27 | ASSPVLMNTEAF
TRBJ2-3 | TRBV2 | ASSKDVRATQY
TRBJ1-1 | TRBV6-5 | ASSRGRDTEAF
TRBJ2-1 | TRBV29-1 | SVGARKYNEQF
TRBJ2-7 | TRBV12-3/TRBV12-4 | ASSPDLAGETYEQY
TRBJ2-6 | TRBV12-3/TRBV12-4 | ASSRTSGLNTGANVLT
TRBJ2-7 | TRBV5-1 | ASSVGPGMGTYEQY
TRBJ2-5 | TRBV7-2 | ASSPDRVETQY
TRBJ1-5 | TRBV20-1 | SARGPINQPQH
TRBJ1-5 | TRBV2 | ASKKGGQPQH
TRBJ1-1 | TRBV12-3/TRBV12-4 | ASRDGELDEAF
TRBJ1-5 | TRBV3-1 | ASSRRVQDPQPQH